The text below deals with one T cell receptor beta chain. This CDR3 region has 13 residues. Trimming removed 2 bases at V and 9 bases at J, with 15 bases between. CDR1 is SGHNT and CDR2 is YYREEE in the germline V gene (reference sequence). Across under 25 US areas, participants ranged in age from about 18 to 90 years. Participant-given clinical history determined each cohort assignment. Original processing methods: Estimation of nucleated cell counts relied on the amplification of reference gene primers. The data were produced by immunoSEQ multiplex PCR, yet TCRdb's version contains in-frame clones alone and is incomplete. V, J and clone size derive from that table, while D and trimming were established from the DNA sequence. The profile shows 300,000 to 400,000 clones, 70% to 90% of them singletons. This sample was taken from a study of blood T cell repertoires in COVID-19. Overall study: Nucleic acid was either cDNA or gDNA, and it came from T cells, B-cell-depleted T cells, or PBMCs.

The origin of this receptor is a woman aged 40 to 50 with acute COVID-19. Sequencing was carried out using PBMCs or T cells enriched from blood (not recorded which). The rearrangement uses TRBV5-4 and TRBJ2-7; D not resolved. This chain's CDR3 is CASSLPLSPVQYF. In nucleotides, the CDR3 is TGTGCCAGCAGCTTACCCCTCTCCCCGGTGCAGTACTTC.